These 19 T cell receptor beta chains originate from one sample sequenced in a study of blood T cell repertoires in COVID-19. Some clones are missing from TCRdb's copy, which holds only in-frame ones; the method was immunoSEQ multiplex PCR. The sample gives approximately 250,000 clones, approximately 82% of which show up once; around 2% is in the top ten. Specimen: peripheral blood. These receptors were taken from a man aged 40-55 years who had recovered from COVID-19.

This clone was found once. V usage is TRBV19 and J usage is TRBJ2-3; 9 bases match TRBD1. The germline CDR1 and CDR2 sequences are LNHDA and SQIVND (reference sequence). V lost 4 bases to trimming and J lost 8 bases; unmatched junction nucleotides: 16. This CDR3 is built from 17 residues. CDR3 sequence (DNA): TGTGCCAGTAGTACCTTACCCGGGACAGGGCTCCAACCTACGCAGTATTTT. This sequence encodes CASSTLPGTGLQPTQYF.

The CDR3 spells CASSVDSYQPQHF. The CDR3 DNA is TGTGCCAGCAGCGTGGACAGCTATCAGCCCCAGCATTTT. The V and J genes are TRBV9 and TRBJ1-5, with D possibly being TRBD1 (6 bases). Germline V gene sequence: CDR1 SGDLS, CDR2 YYNGEE. The CDR3 is made up of 13 amino acids. V lost 2 bases, J lost 5 bases, and 8 bases lay in between.

V gene TRBV30 combines with J gene TRBJ1-2; D possibly corresponds to TRBD1 (6 bases). Per germline, CDR1 GTSNPN and CDR2 SVGIG (reference sequence). V lost 3 bases, J lost 4 bases, and 12 bases lay in between. The CDR3 runs to 13 residues. The CDR3 nucleotides read TGTGCCTGGAGCGCCCACAGGGCCTATGGCTACACCTTC. It is translated as CAWSAHRAYGYTF.

This clone was detected only a few times. The chain joins TRBV11-2 to TRBJ2-3, with 9 positions matching TRBD2. Germline-derived CDR1 and CDR2 are SGHAT and FQNNGV. CDR3 size: 16 residues. V trimming: 5 bases; J trimming: 0 bases; junction bases outside the gene matches: 6. CDR3 nucleotides: TGTGCCAGCAGCGTTAGCGGGGGACAGAGCACAGATACGCAGTATTTT. As protein: CASSVSGGQSTDTQYF. Full variable domain (remainder filled in from reference TRBV11-2 and TRBJ2-3): EAGVAQSPRYKIIEKRQSVAFWCNPISGHATLYWYQQILGQGPKLLIQFQNNGVVDDSQLPKDRFSAERLKGVDSTLKIQPAKLEDSAVYLCASSVSGGQSTDTQYFGPGTRLTVL.

This rearrangement joins TRBV7-2 to TRBJ1-5; weak D call: TRBD1 (6 bases). CDR1 is SGHTA and CDR2 is FQGNSA in the germline V gene. The CDR3 contains 14 residues. Between the trimmed V and J ends, which lost 5 bases and 4 bases, there was a span of 12 bases. Written as DNA, the CDR3 is TGTGCCAGCAGCCTAAACAGGGAAAATCAGCCCCAGCATTTT. Amino acids: CASSLNRENQPQHF.

This clone showed up just a few times. The chain couples TRBV5-1 to TRBJ2-5, with 10 bases identical to TRBD2. The germline V gene encodes CDR1 SGHRS and CDR2 YFSETQ. This CDR3 comprises 16 residues. With V trimmed by 2 bases and J by 2 bases, 6 bases remained unmatched. The CDR3 DNA sequence: TGCGCCAGCAGCTTTTCTAGCGGGAGCCCGCAAGAGACCCAGTACTTC. Residues: CASSFSSGSPQETQYF.

This clone was detected once. V and J are TRBV19 and TRBJ1-1; the match to TRBD1 covers 7 bases. After removal of 7 bases from V and 0 bases from J, the junction contained 11 bases not matched to a gene. The CDR3 is 16 residues long. CDR1 and CDR2 (germline): LNHDA, SQIVND (reference sequence). CDR3 in amino acids: CASTPIVGTVNTEAFF. CDR3 sequence (DNA): TGTGCCAGTACCCCCATCGTTGGGACAGTGAACACTGAAGCTTTCTTT.

In nucleotides, the CDR3 is TGTGCCAGCAGCCCCGCGAAGCAGGGCCCCGCCTCCTACGAGCAGTACTTC. Encoded protein: CASSPAKQGPASYEQYF. The chain recombines TRBV7-9 with TRBJ2-7, with D perhaps matching TRBD1 (5 bases). V was cut by 5 bases and J by 0 bases, with 20 bases left in between. The CDR3 spans 17 residues. Germline loops: CDR1 SEHNR, CDR2 FQNEAQ (reference sequence).

The chain combines TRBV4-3 with TRBJ2-6; D may be TRBD2 (5 bases). The CDR3 extends over 18 amino acids. V was pared by 1 base and J by 0 bases, with 13 bases between. Germline V gene lookup returns CDR1 LGHNA and CDR2 YSLEER. This CDR3 is CASSQVVGRGSGANVLTF. The DNA of the CDR3 is TGCGCCAGCAGCCAAGTGGTGGGCCGGGGCTCTGGGGCCAACGTCCTGACTTTC.

The table lists this clone with a few counts. The CDR3 protein is CSVEDPGWRTQYF. CDR3 in DNA: TGCAGCGTTGAAGACCCGGGGTGGAGGACCCAGTACTTC. The chain is built from TRBV29-1 and TRBJ2-5, with D possibly matching TRBD2 (5 bases). This CDR3 is 13 amino acids long. In germline, CDR1 is SQVTM, CDR2 ANQGSEA. V lost 0 bases and J lost 7, with 12 bases in between.

This chain links TRBV5-1 with TRBJ2-3; 11 bases agree with TRBD2. The CDR3 runs to 16 residues. Per germline, CDR1 SGHRS and CDR2 YFSETQ. V lost 4 bases, J lost 4 bases, and 8 bases stayed unmatched. CDR3 sequence (DNA): TGCGCCAGCAGCCCTACTAGCGGGAGTCTCTCAGATACGCAGTATTTT. Amino acid sequence: CASSPTSGSLSDTQYF.

The gene calls are TRBV6-5 and TRBJ2-7; 9 nucleotides agree with TRBD1. Trimming cost V 5 bases and J 12 bases; bases outside gene matches: 11. The germline CDR1 and CDR2 sequences are MNHEY and SVGAGI. This CDR3 comprises 13 residues. The CDR3 DNA is TGTGCCAGCAGTCCCAAACCCCTGACAGGGGGGTACTTC. It is translated as CASSPKPLTGGYF.

The CDR3 DNA is TGCGCCAGCAGCCAAGATCCCCAGGGGACAGATACGCAGTATTTT. Translation gives CASSQDPQGTDTQYF. The rearrangement links TRBV4-3 to TRBJ2-3, with D possibly being TRBD1 (6 bases). In germline, CDR1 is LGHNA, CDR2 YSLEER. Trimming pared 0 bases from V and 3 bases from J, leaving 10 bases between. This CDR3 is 15 amino acids long.

This clone was observed a single time. This chain links TRBV29-1 with TRBJ2-1; TRBD2 matches at 13 bases. J was trimmed by 9 bases and V by 7 bases; bases with no gene match: 12. This CDR3 has 15 residues. Germline-derived CDR1 and CDR2 are SQVTM and ANQGSEA. In DNA, the CDR3 is TGCAGCGCTCAACCACTAGCGGGAGGGCCTGGTGAGCAGTTCTTC. Translated, it gives CSAQPLAGGPGEQFF.

The rearrangement uses TRBV18 and TRBJ2-5; 9 nucleotides agree with TRBD2. V was pared by 0 bases and J by 4 bases, with 9 bases of the junction left unmatched. The V gene's germline CDR1 is KGHSH and CDR2 LQKENI. CDR3 size: 17 residues. This CDR3 is CASSPPTSGLEGETQYF. CDR3 DNA: TGTGCCAGCTCACCACCGACTAGCGGACTGGAGGGAGAGACCCAGTACTTC.

This rearrangement joins TRBV2 to TRBJ2-3, with TRBD2 matching over 9 bases. Per the germline V gene, CDR1 is SNHLY and CDR2 is FYNNEI. This CDR3 has 18 amino acids. The ends lost 1 base at V and 0 bases at J; junction bases unmatched: 8. CDR3 residues: CASSEGGGRAVSTDTQYF. CDR3 DNA: TGTGCCAGCAGTGAAGGCGGCGGGAGGGCCGTAAGCACAGATACGCAGTATTTT.

The gene calls are TRBV4-1 and TRBJ1-4; no clear D. The CDR3 contains 12 residues. CDR1 and CDR2 (germline): MGHRA, YSYEKL. Trimming removed 0 bases from V and 13 bases from J, with 9 bases in between. The CDR3 DNA sequence: TGCGCCAGCAGCCAAGATCCAAAATTACTGTTTTTT. Its protein is CASSQDPKLLFF.

The J gene is TRBJ2-7, the V gene TRBV7-8; TRBD2 matches at 9 bases. Germline assignment: CDR1 SGHVS and CDR2 FQNEAQ. V was clipped by 10 bases and J by 0 bases; unmatched bases: 4. CDR3 length equals 13 residues. CDR3 in DNA: TGTGCCACCGGACTAGCGAGCTCCTACGAGCAGTACTTC. This gives the protein CATGLASSYEQYF.

The chain carries TRBV7-2 and TRBJ1-1; D unresolved. The CDR3 loop spans 16 amino acids. CDR1 and CDR2 (germline): SGHTA, FQGNSA. Between the trimmed V and J ends, which lost 5 bases and 4 bases, there was a span of 20 bases. The CDR3 protein is CASSPHAPTVRTEAFF. DNA for the CDR3: TGTGCCAGCAGCCCGCACGCCCCTACAGTGCGCACTGAAGCTTTCTTT.